These T cell receptor beta chains were read from a single sample in a study of OX40 agonist ivuxolimab in advanced cancers. Sequenced by immunoSEQ multiplex PCR; TCRdb stores in-frame clones only, minus some. The table shows roughly 62,000 clones, with 92% occurring only once. The input for sequencing was CD4+ or CD8+ T cells sorted from blood, taken in a trial of the OX40 agonist ivuxolimab. All receptors derive from an adult with an advanced solid tumor such as melanoma, head and neck, liver or kidney cancer. Both conserved end residues are part of each CDR3. A D gene is named only where the DNA matches it firmly.

V,J,D,CDR3,DNA
TRBV19,TRBJ1-6,TRBD1,CASSSRDRDSPLHF,TGTGCCAGTAGTTCCCGGGACAGGGACTCACCCCTCCACTTT
TRBV6-1,TRBJ2-5,-,CASAGGSSQETQYF,TGTGCCAGCGCAGGCGGCAGTAGTCAAGAGACCCAGTACTTC
TRBV5-1,TRBJ2-7,TRBD2,CASSFLAGAPYEQYF,TGCGCCAGCAGCTTTCTAGCGGGAGCCCCCTACGAGCAGTACTTC
TRBV6-6,TRBJ1-5,-,CASSYRGDTGPQHF,TGTGCCAGCAGTTACCGTGGGGACACGGGGCCCCAGCATTTT
TRBV18,TRBJ1-1,-,CASSPNRANTEAFF,TGTGCCAGCTCACCGAACAGGGCTAACACTGAAGCTTTCTTT
TRBV5-1,TRBJ2-7,-,CASAPEYSYEQYF,TGCGCCTCCGCTCCGGAATACTCCTACGAGCAGTACTTC
TRBV6-5,TRBJ1-2,-,CASGGQNYGYTF,TGTGCCAGCGGGGGCCAAAACTATGGCTACACCTTC
TRBV4-2,TRBJ2-7,-,CASSQEGWYEQYF,TGTGCCAGCAGCCAAGAGGGGTGGTACGAGCAGTACTTC
TRBV27,TRBJ2-4,TRBD1,CASSSITGVLAKNIQYF,TGTGCCAGCAGTTCAATTACAGGGGTTCTGGCCAAAAACATTCAGTACTTC
TRBV5-1,TRBJ2-5,TRBD2,CASSLRTSGGEETQYF,TGCGCCAGCAGCTTAAGGACTAGCGGGGGGGAAGAGACCCAGTACTTC
TRBV6-5,TRBJ1-4,-,CASSYSESPGFF,TGTGCCAGCAGTTACTCCGAAAGCCCGGGGTTTTTT
TRBV6-5,TRBJ2-1,TRBD2,CASSFAGVHDNEQFF,TGTGCCAGCAGTTTTGCGGGAGTGCACGACAATGAGCAGTTCTTC
TRBV5-1,TRBJ1-1,-,CASSPGRGNMNTEAFF,TGCGCCAGCAGTCCCGGGAGGGGGAACATGAACACTGAAGCTTTCTTT
TRBV15,TRBJ1-2,-,CATSRRPNRDPNYGYTF,TGTGCCACCAGCAGACGGCCGAACAGAGACCCTAACTATGGCTACACCTTC
TRBV7-8,TRBJ2-1,TRBD2,CASSAFLAGYYNEQFF,TGTGCCAGCAGCGCTTTTCTAGCGGGTTACTACAATGAGCAGTTCTTC
TRBV14,TRBJ1-1,-,CASSQVAGWGTEAFF,TGTGCCAGCAGCCAAGTTGCGGGTTGGGGCACTGAAGCTTTCTTT
TRBV7-7,TRBJ2-1,TRBD2,CASSSGLAGGEQFF,TGTGCTAGCAGCTCCGGACTAGCGGGAGGTGAGCAGTTCTTC
TRBV6-1,TRBJ1-3,TRBD1,CASSETGRENTIYF,TGTGCCAGCAGTGAGACAGGGAGAGAAAACACCATATATTTT
TRBV10-3,TRBJ2-7,-,CAISESSGPYYEQYF,TGTGCCATCAGTGAGTCGTCGGGGCCGTACTACGAGCAGTACTTC
TRBV30,TRBJ1-1,TRBD1,CAWKGVNRGFVGDTEAFF,TGTGCCTGGAAGGGCGTAAACAGGGGATTTGTTGGAGACACTGAAGCTTTCTTT
TRBV29-1,TRBJ2-7,TRBD1,CSVEGQSSPYEQYF,TGCAGCGTTGAGGGACAGTCTTCTCCGTACGAGCAGTACTTC
TRBV4-1,TRBJ2-5,TRBD1,CASSQEWATGGKETQYF,TGCGCCAGCAGCCAAGAATGGGCGACAGGGGGCAAAGAGACCCAGTACTTC
TRBV18,TRBJ1-1,-,CASSPQGNTEAFF,TGTGCCAGCTCCCCACAGGGTAACACTGAAGCTTTCTTT
TRBV6-5,TRBJ1-2,-,CASSYRTVDYGYTF,TGTGCCAGCAGTTACCGGACAGTCGACTATGGCTACACCTTC
TRBV5-1,TRBJ2-3,-,CASSSGGYTDTQYF,TGCGCCAGCAGCTCCGGGGGTTACACAGATACGCAGTATTTT
TRBV10-3,TRBJ2-7,-,CAISDTATYEQYF,TGTGCCATCAGTGACACGGCGACCTACGAGCAGTACTTC
TRBV6-5,TRBJ1-5,-,CASSYQQSNQPQHF,TGTGCCAGCAGTTACCAGCAGAGCAATCAGCCCCAGCATTTT
TRBV29-1,TRBJ2-2,TRBD2,CSAKSGRWDTGELFF,TGCAGCGCCAAAAGCGGGAGGTGGGACACCGGGGAGCTGTTTTTT
TRBV6-5,TRBJ1-3,-,CASSEMGGFGAIYF,TGTGCCAGCAGCGAGATGGGGGGCTTTGGCGCCATATATTTT